This T cell receptor (beta chain) was recovered during a study of blood T cell repertoires in COVID-19. This clone was found a few times. Profiled with immunoSEQ multiplex PCR; TCRdb holds only in-frame clones, not every one. The sample records 95,000 to 150,000 clones, 75% to 85% being singletons. Germline lookup yields CDR1 SGHTA and CDR2 FQGNSA. V lost 5 bases and J lost 0, with 11 bases in between. The CDR3 spans 15 residues. Source material: peripheral blood. The source is a man aged 35 to 55 with active or convalescent COVID-19. The V call is TRBV7-2, the J call TRBJ1-5; weak D call: TRBD1 (5 bases). The CDR3 sequence: CASSARVGSNQPQHF. The CDR3 DNA sequence: TGTGCCAGCAGCGCCAGGGTGGGTAGCAATCAGCCCCAGCATTTT.